This entry concerns a single T cell receptor beta chain. What it recognizes is unknown. This sequence may be a read error, since a much larger clone differs from it by one base. The data were taken from a study of T-cell reconstitution after alpha-beta-depleted transplantation in children. Study findings and constraints: Several hundred rapidly expanded clones from non-depleted graft cells reportedly supplied alpha-beta T cells about two months post-transplant.

The CDR3 has 11 amino acids. CDR1 and CDR2 (germline): SGHRS, YFSETQ. A library of TCRbeta sequences, prepared with unique molecular identifiers, was generated. In TCRdb, the PCR reads were re-called with MiXCR into one record per CDR3 protein. Of fewer than 250,000 distinct CDR3 sequences in the sample, roughly a sixth are singletons; the top ten hold about two fifths. This TCR was sampled from a male patient between 2 and 10 years old who had a stem cell transplant for acute lymphoblastic leukemia, so the T cells may come from the graft donor. J is TRBJ2-5 and V is TRBV5-1; D not certain. The sequenced sample was PBMCs, mostly from graft donor cells, obtained 360 days after TCRalphabeta/CD19-depleted stem cell transplant. DNA for the CDR3: TGCTCCAGCAGCTTGACAGAGACCCAGTACTTC. Its translation: CSSSLTETQYF.